The 31 T cell receptor beta chains reported below all come from one sample, sequenced in a study of persistence of HIV-infected CD4 T cells. Their cognate antigens are unknown. This was the immunoSEQ version 4 assay in survey mode. Clones were sequenced by immunoSEQ multiplex PCR, and TCRdb holds only the in-frame ones, with some missing. The sample holds roughly 64,000 clones, about 81% seen once. The stimulus was an HIV-1 Gag 15-mer peptide pool, 0.85 to 1 ug/peptide/mL. Memory cells lacking CD40L and CD69 with high CD45RO were sorted. Sequencing was performed on CD4+ T cells sorted from PBMCs after roughly 20-hour stimulation, taken from a patient who received antiretroviral therapy. These receptors were collected from an adult man with HIV who was CMV-seropositive.

This chain joins TRBV3-1 (or the pseudogene TRBV3-2) and TRBJ2-4, with D perhaps TRBD1 (5 bases). The CDR3 is 16 residues long. Germline values: CDR1 LGHDT, CDR2 YNNKEL (reference sequence). Trimming removed 3 bases at V and 1 base at J, with 13 bases between. The CDR3 nucleotides are TGTGCCAGCAGCCACCCAGACCCAGGGGCCAAAAACATTCAGTACTTC. Translated: CASSHPDPGAKNIQYF.

The V and J genes are TRBV19 and TRBJ2-3; no clear D. Trimming pared 3 bases from V and 0 bases from J, leaving 10 bases between. Germline V gene sequence: CDR1 LNHDA, CDR2 SQIVND (reference sequence). The CDR3 sequence is 15 residues long. The chain's CDR3 is CASSITAVSTDTQYF. DNA for the CDR3: TGTGCCAGTAGTATCACAGCCGTTAGCACAGATACGCAGTATTTT.

The chain carries TRBV7-9 and TRBJ1-2, with no clear D. Trimming took 6 bases from V and 7 from J, leaving 15 bases between them. Germline V gene lookup returns CDR1 SEHNR and CDR2 FQNEAQ (reference sequence). The CDR3 extends over 13 amino acids. This chain's CDR3 is CASSSGTGSGYTF. CDR3 nucleotide sequence: TGTGCCAGCAGTTCCGGAACCGGGTCTGGCTACACCTTC.

The rearrangement links TRBV7-9 to TRBJ1-5; 8 positions agree with TRBD1. In germline, CDR1 is SEHNR, CDR2 FQNEAQ (reference sequence). The CDR3 runs 14 residues. Trimming removed 5 bases from V and 7 bases from J; junction bases left unmatched: 7. CDR3 bases: TGTGCCAGCAGCGACGGACAGGGTAGCCAGCCCCAGCATTTT. Translating it yields CASSDGQGSQPQHF. The full variable domain, in which reference TRBV7-9 and TRBJ1-5 provide the parts outside the CDR3, is DTGVSQNPRHKITKRGQNVTFRCDPISEHNRLYWYRQTLGQGPEFLTYFQNEAQLEKSRLLSDRFSAERPKGSFSTLEIQRTEQGDSAMYLCASSDGQGSQPQHFGDGTRLSIL.

The rearrangement uses TRBV7-9 and TRBJ1-4, with D possibly TRBD1 on 6 matching bases. CDR1 is SEHNR and CDR2 is FQNEAQ in the germline V gene (reference sequence). Trimming took off 5 bases at V and 7 bases at J, with 14 bases between the two ends. The CDR3 covers 14 residues. CDR3 loop: CASSRQQGGEKLFF. For the CDR3, the DNA is TGTGCCAGCAGCCGCCAACAGGGAGGTGAAAAACTGTTTTTT. Filled out from reference TRBV7-9 and TRBJ1-4, the complete variable domain reads DTGVSQNPRHKITKRGQNVTFRCDPISEHNRLYWYRQTLGQGPEFLTYFQNEAQLEKSRLLSDRFSAERPKGSFSTLEIQRTEQGDSAMYLCASSRQQGGEKLFFGSGTQLSVL.

The chain has TRBV2 and TRBJ1-6; TRBD1 aligns across 9 bases. The CDR3 runs to 13 residues. Germline V lookup: CDR1 SNHLY, CDR2 FYNNEI. Trimming at V came to 11 bases and at J to 5 bases, leaving 4 bases not matched to a gene. CDR3 protein: CAGGQGDNSPLHF. The CDR3, as DNA: TGTGCCGGGGGACAGGGCGATAATTCACCCCTCCACTTT.

This rearrangement joins TRBV3-1 (or the pseudogene TRBV3-2) to TRBJ1-1, with a tentative D call TRBD1 (6 bases). The CDR3 covers 12 residues. Trimming stripped 5 bases from V and 3 bases from J, with 7 bases between. Germline V gene lookup returns CDR1 LGHDT and CDR2 YNNKEL (reference sequence). Here the CDR3 DNA reads TGTGCCAGCAGCGACAGGTACACTGAAGCTTTCTTT. Amino acids: CASSDRYTEAFF.

In its sample, this clone was seen a few times. The chain has TRBV29-1 and TRBJ1-4; 8 nucleotides agree with TRBD1. The germline CDR1 and CDR2 sequences are SQVTM and ANQGSEA. V shed 7 bases and J 10 bases; nucleotides not matched to a gene: 11. The CDR3 runs to 13 residues. The CDR3 spells CSALGGQGVKLFF. In nucleotides, the CDR3 is TGCAGCGCTCTAGGCGGACAGGGAGTAAAACTGTTTTTT. Based on the CDR3 plus reference TRBV29-1 and TRBJ1-4, the full variable domain is SAVISQKPSRDICQRGTSLTIQCQVDSQVTMMFWYRQQPGQSLTLIATANQGSEATYESGFVIDKFPISRPNLTFSTLTVSNMSPEDSSIYLCSALGGQGVKLFFGSGTQLSVL.

J is TRBJ1-5 and V is TRBV2; D unresolved. Trimming took off 6 bases at V and 2 bases at J, with 20 bases between the two ends. The CDR3 runs 17 residues. Germline CDR1 reads SNHLY; CDR2 reads FYNNEI. In DNA, the CDR3 is TGTGCCAGCAGCGTCCGGACTCCCTATCTGGGCAATCAGCCCCAGCATTTT. It encodes CASSVRTPYLGNQPQHF.

The chain has TRBV4-1 and TRBJ2-2; TRBD2 matches 10 bases. Germline V CDR1 and CDR2: MGHRA, YSYEKL. This CDR3 is built from 16 residues. With 4 bases clipped from V and 3 bases from J, the junction kept 5 bases outside the gene matches. CDR3: CASSLRSGGDTGELFF. The CDR3 nucleotides are TGCGCCAGCAGCCTGAGGAGCGGGGGGGACACCGGGGAGCTGTTTTTT.

This sequence joins TRBV3-1 (or the pseudogene TRBV3-2) and TRBJ2-3; D is perhaps TRBD2 (6 bases). The CDR3 has 14 residues. V was clipped by 3 bases and J by 6 bases, with 13 bases between them. Germline CDR1 and CDR2: LGHDT and YNNKEL (reference sequence). This CDR3 is CASSHDLGGDTQYF. The CDR3 DNA follows: TGTGCCAGCAGCCATGACCTAGGAGGGGATACGCAGTATTTT.

This rearrangement joins TRBV19 to TRBJ1-5; weak D call: TRBD1 (5 bases). The CDR3 extends over 14 amino acids. Looked up from germline, CDR1 is LNHDA and CDR2 is SQIVND (reference sequence). Trimming took 5 bases from V and 5 from J, leaving 13 bases between them. Here the CDR3 reads CASSFRQSDQPQHF. The CDR3 nucleotides are TGTGCCAGTAGTTTTCGACAGTCAGATCAGCCCCAGCATTTT. Using reference TRBV19 and TRBJ1-5 for the parts outside the CDR3, the full variable domain is DGGITQSPKYLFRKEGQNVTLSCEQNLNHDAMYWYRQDPGQGLRLIYYSQIVNDFQKGDIAEGYSVSREKKESFPLTVTSAQKNPTAFYLCASSFRQSDQPQHFGDGTRLSIL.

The rearrangement joins TRBV29-1 to TRBJ2-6, with 11 bases that match TRBD1. The length of the CDR3 is 15 residues. The V and J ends lost 4 bases and 2 bases, in that order; junction bases with no gene match: 1. Germline CDR1 SQVTM, CDR2 ANQGSEA. CDR3 sequence: CSVGGQGAGANVLTF. The CDR3 bases are TGCAGCGTTGGGGGACAGGGGGCTGGGGCCAACGTCCTGACTTTC.

The chain recombines TRBV19 with TRBJ2-1, with D tentatively TRBD1 or TRBD2 (5 bases each). This CDR3 is built from 16 residues. CDR1 LNHDA and CDR2 SQIVND come from the germline V gene (reference sequence). Between the trimmed V and J ends, which lost 3 bases and 4 bases, there was a span of 16 bases. The CDR3, as DNA: TGTGCCAGTAGTATCCTGGGGGATACTTCATACAATGAGCAGTTCTTC. This codes for CASSILGDTSYNEQFF.

There are many counts of this clone. V is TRBV4-1 and J is TRBJ1-2, with 9 bases aligning to TRBD1. This CDR3 is built from 13 residues. Germline V lookup: CDR1 MGHRA, CDR2 YSYEKL. V was pared by 3 bases and J by 4 bases, with 0 bases of the junction left unmatched. CDR3 residues: CASSQGQGYGYTF. The CDR3, as DNA: TGCGCCAGCAGCCAGGGACAGGGCTATGGCTACACCTTC.

A single count supports this clone. The V call is TRBV15, the J call TRBJ1-1; 9 bases are shared with TRBD1. Germline V gene data show CDR1 as LNHNV and CDR2 as YYDKDF (reference sequence). Unmatched junction bases numbered 3, after V lost 2 bases and J lost 2 bases. The CDR3 runs 15 residues. The CDR3 DNA reads TGTGCCACCAGCAGAAACAGGGGGCCTAACACTGAAGCTTTCTTT. Amino acids: CATSRNRGPNTEAFF.

V gene TRBV12-3 or TRBV12-4 combines with J gene TRBJ1-3; D is unclear. The CDR3 is 13 residues long. The V end lost 6 bases, the J end lost 8 bases, and 14 bases lay between the germline ends. The CDR3 coding sequence is TGTGCCAGCAGGTCACAGAATGGGGACACCATATATTTT. This translates into CASRSQNGDTIYF.

The chain has TRBV5-4 and TRBJ1-2, with 12 positions matching TRBD1. The length of the CDR3 is 16 residues. V was clipped by 2 bases and J by 4 bases; unmatched bases: 6. Germline CDR1 and CDR2: SGHNT and YYREEE (reference sequence). CDR3 bases: TGTGCCAGCAGCTTCCGGGACAGGGGGCACGGCTATGGCTACACCTTC. This encodes CASSFRDRGHGYGYTF.

The J gene is TRBJ1-1, the V gene TRBV5-1; D is unresolved. Germline lookup yields CDR1 SGHRS and CDR2 YFSETQ. This CDR3 has 12 residues. Trimming left V 3 bases short and J 10 bases short, with 13 bases between. CDR3: CASSSELNVAFF. The CDR3, as DNA: TGCGCCAGCAGCTCAGAACTGAATGTAGCTTTCTTT.

The chain uses TRBV5-1 and TRBJ2-1, with no clear D. The length of the CDR3 is 15 residues. Germline-derived CDR1 and CDR2 are SGHRS and YFSETQ. V gave up 4 bases and J gave up 6 bases, with 17 bases separating them. CDR3 nucleotide sequence: TGCGCCAGCAGCACCTCGAACCCGGTGAGCAATGAGCAGTTCTTC. This encodes CASSTSNPVSNEQFF.

DNA of the CDR3: TGTGCCGTAATTACGAGATCCGAGCAGTACTTC. Translation gives CAVITRSEQYF. The chain employs TRBV28 and TRBJ2-7; no firm D call. Germline V gene lookup returns CDR1 MDHEN and CDR2 SYDVKM. The V end lost 11 bases, the J end lost 6 bases, and 14 bases lay between the germline ends. This CDR3 has 11 residues.

The chain couples TRBV7-9 to TRBJ2-3, with a weak D call TRBD2 (5 bases). The CDR3 consists of 16 residues. V was pared by 5 bases and J by 3 bases, with 18 bases between. Germline-derived CDR1 and CDR2 are SEHNR and FQNEAQ (reference sequence). DNA of the CDR3: TGTGCCAGCAGCCCCCCAGCCCTTCGGGGTACAGATACGCAGTATTTT. It is translated as CASSPPALRGTDTQYF.

The chain uses TRBV10-2 and TRBJ1-1; no firm D call. The CDR3 is 12 amino acids. The germline CDR1 and CDR2 sequences are WSHSY and SAAADI. V was pared by 7 bases and J by 4 bases, with 10 bases between. The DNA for the CDR3 is TGCGCCAGCACGGTGACGGGCACTGAAGCTTTCTTT. Its translation: CASTVTGTEAFF.

The genes are TRBV10-3 and TRBJ1-2, with D possibly TRBD1 on 6 matching bases. Germline V gives CDR1 ENHRY, CDR2 SYGVKD. The CDR3 sequence is 14 residues long. V shed 6 bases and J shed 4 bases, with 15 bases lying between them. The CDR3 DNA reads as TGTGCCATCAGCTCGACAGGCCTTCGCTATGGCTACACCTTC. Residues: CAISSTGLRYGYTF.

The rearrangement links TRBV24-1 to TRBJ1-2; possibly TRBD1 for D (6 bases). The CDR3 has 13 residues. Germline V lookup: CDR1 KGHDR, CDR2 SFDVKD. With 6 bases removed from V and 0 bases from J, the gap between germline ends came to 7 bases. The CDR3 region has the DNA TGTGCCACCAGTCGGACAGCTAACTATGGCTACACCTTC. It encodes CATSRTANYGYTF.

There are a few counts of this clone. This chain connects TRBV10-2 to TRBJ1-5; unclear D gene. The length of the CDR3 is 14 residues. Germline loops: CDR1 WSHSY, CDR2 SAAADI. The V gene lost 5 bases and the J gene lost 4 bases, with 12 bases spanning the gap. Written as DNA, the CDR3 is TGCGCCAGCAGTCCAACGGCGGGAAATCAGCCCCAGCATTTT. Protein sequence: CASSPTAGNQPQHF.

This clone has just a few counts. This chain joins TRBV6-1 and TRBJ2-1; 8 positions match TRBD1. The J segment lost 6 bases and the V segment lost 4 bases, leaving 11 bases of the junction unmatched. The CDR3 is made up of 16 amino acids. The germline V gene encodes CDR1 MNHNS and CDR2 SASEGT. DNA for the CDR3: TGTGCCAGCAGTGTCGAGGGGACAGGTCCCCGCAATGAGCAGTTCTTC. Protein: CASSVEGTGPRNEQFF.

This rearrangement joins TRBV5-4 to TRBJ2-6; D perhaps matches TRBD1 (6 bases). The ends were cut back, 2 bases at V and 0 bases at J, with 12 bases in the middle. The CDR3 has 17 residues. CDR1 and CDR2 from the germline V gene are SGHNT and YYREEE (reference sequence). The CDR3 reads CASSFAGTRSGANVLTF. Written as DNA, the CDR3 is TGTGCCAGCAGCTTCGCCGGGACACGCTCTGGGGCCAACGTCCTGACTTTC. The complete variable domain, with remaining parts taken from reference TRBV5-4 and TRBJ2-6, reads ETGVTQSPTHLIKTRGQQVTLRCSSQSGHNTVSWYQQALGQGPQFIFQYYREEENGRGNFPPRFSGLQFPNYSSELNVNALELDDSALYLCASSFAGTRSGANVLTFGAGSRLTVL.

This clone was counted a single time. This chain joins TRBV28 and TRBJ2-2, with D perhaps matching TRBD2 (6 bases). CDR3 length: 14 residues. The ends were cut back, 7 bases at V and 5 bases at J, with 14 bases in the middle. Germline V gene sequence: CDR1 MDHEN, CDR2 SYDVKM. CDR3 sequence reads: CASITGTRTGELFF. The CDR3 DNA sequence: TGTGCCAGCATCACCGGGACTCGAACCGGGGAGCTGTTTTTT.

The V call is TRBV20-1, the J call TRBJ1-4; D may be TRBD1 (5 bases). The V gene lost 3 bases and the J gene lost 8 bases, with 19 bases spanning the gap. The CDR3 length is 15 residues. CDR1 is DFQATT, CDR2 SNEGSKA, per germline (reference sequence). The CDR3 spells CSASRRGRVGEKLFF. The CDR3 DNA reads TGCAGTGCTAGTCGTCGCGGCAGGGTTGGGGAAAAACTGTTTTTT.

The chain carries TRBV24-1 and TRBJ1-1; D is unresolved. The CDR3 runs 14 residues. CDR1 is KGHDR and CDR2 is SFDVKD in the germline V gene. Trimming cost V 4 bases and J 6 bases, with 14 bases left between them. CDR3 nucleotide sequence: TGTGCCACCAGTGAAGGCTCTCGGAGCGCTGAAGCTTTCTTT. As protein: CATSEGSRSAEAFF.